These 4 T cell receptor beta chains came from one sample sequenced in a study of brain metastases from non-small cell lung cancer (dated by TCRdb to about 2019). Library generation was performed with the immunoSEQ multiplex PCR assay. TCRdb took over this immuneACCESS table, retaining in-frame rearrangements with V and J assigned. Such tables are incomplete; in checked studies, under half of the missing clones stem from an unresolved V gene, and the remainder is unexplained. This sample is represented by roughly 1,500 clones; less than 90% of them were singletons. The ten largest clones represent around 21% of the sample. The sequenced sample was primary lung tumor tissue. The meaning of the sample's cell subset or site label: primary lung tumor paired with brain metastasis. Every receptor here comes from a donor aged 40 or older with non-small cell lung cancer.

This clone was detected only a few times. The V call is TRBV6-5, the J call TRBJ1-2; no reliable D call. CDR1 is MNHEY and CDR2 is SVGAGI in the germline V gene. Between the trimmed V and J ends, which lost 6 bases and 7 bases, there was a span of 12 bases. The CDR3 runs 12 residues. CDR3 coding DNA: TGTGCCAGCAGCGTGGCGGTGGGTGGCTACACCTTC. Amino acid sequence: CASSVAVGGYTF.

This clone was counted a few times. The genes are TRBV11-3 and TRBJ1-1; D is unclear. Germline CDR1 reads SGHNT; CDR2 reads YENEEA. This CDR3 has 11 residues. Trimming cost V 3 bases and J 8 bases, with 7 bases left between them. The DNA for the CDR3 is TGTGCCAGCAGCTTGAATGAGGAAGCTTTCTTT. Translating gives CASSLNEEAFF.

CDR3 nucleotide sequence: TGTGCCAGCAGCCAAGCGGCGGGGGAAGCAGATACGCAGTATTTT. It codes for CASSQAAGEADTQYF. The V call is TRBV4-2, the J call TRBJ2-3; 7 positions match TRBD2. This CDR3 region has 15 residues. CDR1 and CDR2 from the germline V gene are LGHNA and YNFKEQ. V was clipped by 1 base and J by 4 bases; unmatched bases: 5.

This clone is judged hyperexpanded. Other DNA sequences in this sample translate to the same CDR3. V usage is TRBV12-3 or TRBV12-4 and J usage is TRBJ1-6; D uncertain. V lost 2 bases to trimming and J lost 10 bases, with 9 bases between them. The CDR3 totals 13 residues. In nucleotides, the CDR3 is TGTGCCAGCAGTTTAAATCTGGGGTCACCCCTCCACTTT. It yields the protein CASSLNLGSPLHF.